Presented here are 13 T cell receptor beta chains from one specimen sequenced in a study of OX40 agonist ivuxolimab in advanced cancers. Libraries were prepared through the immunoSEQ multiplex PCR assay. TCRdb mirrors the immuneACCESS table, restricted to in-frame sequences. Some clones are absent from its copies; in checked studies, under half trace to an unresolved V gene, and the reason for the others is unknown. The sample table contains approximately 84,000 clones; only one count was recorded for 90% to 95% of them. Around 3% of the sample is held by the ten biggest clonotypes. The source material was CD4+ or CD8+ T cells sorted from blood, sampled in a trial of the OX40 agonist ivuxolimab. These receptors all stem from an adult with an advanced solid tumor such as melanoma, head and neck, liver or kidney cancer.

V and J are TRBV2 and TRBJ1-2; unclear D gene. The CDR3 covers 11 residues. Trimming removed 6 bases from V and 2 bases from J, with 4 bases in between. Germline V gives CDR1 SNHLY, CDR2 FYNNEI. CDR3 bases: TGTGCCAGCAGGTCAAACTATGGCTACACCTTC. The encoded protein is CASRSNYGYTF.

CDR3 nucleotide sequence: TGTGCCAGCAGTAAAGGGGCGGGGGCTTATAACTATGGCTACACCTTC. As protein: CASSKGAGAYNYGYTF. The rearrangement uses TRBV27 and TRBJ1-2, with D possibly being TRBD1 (6 bases). The CDR3 covers 16 residues. V lost 5 bases to trimming and J lost 1 base, with 17 bases between them. Germline V lookup: CDR1 MNHEY, CDR2 SMNVEV (reference sequence).

The rearrangement joins TRBV7-9 to TRBJ2-5, with a tentative D call TRBD2 (5 bases). V gave up 4 bases and J gave up 5 bases, with 5 bases separating them. The CDR3 extends over 11 amino acids. Germline lookup yields CDR1 SEHNR and CDR2 FQNEAQ (reference sequence). As DNA, the CDR3 is TGTGCCAGCAGCTGGAGGGAGACCCAGTACTTC. Its protein product is CASSWRETQYF. Full variable domain (remainder filled in from reference TRBV7-9 and TRBJ2-5): DTGVSQNPRHKITKRGQNVTFRCDPISEHNRLYWYRQTLGQGPEFLTYFQNEAQLEKSRLLSDRFSAERPKGSFSTLEIQRTEQGDSAMYLCASSWRETQYFGPGTRLLVL.

This clone was seen once. V is TRBV7-6 and J is TRBJ1-2; weak D call: TRBD1 (6 bases). In germline, CDR1 is SGHVS, CDR2 FNYEAQ. The CDR3 covers 18 residues. The V and J ends lost 4 bases and 3 bases respectively, with 24 bases between them. CDR3 loop: CASSYFPGPRQEDYGYTF. CDR3 DNA sequence: TGTGCCAGCAGCTACTTTCCCGGCCCCCGACAGGAGGACTATGGCTACACCTTC.

J is TRBJ2-7 and V is TRBV5-1, with D possibly being TRBD1 (6 bases). Germline V gene sequence: CDR1 SGHRS, CDR2 YFSETQ. V was shortened by 4 bases and J by 9 bases, with 20 bases between the two germline ends. The CDR3 length is 14 residues. CDR3 in amino acids: CASSLRGTGLGQYF. CDR3 bases: TGCGCCAGCAGCCTCCGAGGAACAGGGTTAGGGCAGTACTTC.

The chain employs TRBV7-9 and TRBJ1-5; D is possibly TRBD1 (6 bases). V was pared by 2 bases and J by 1 base, with 6 bases between. CDR3 length equals 14 residues. Germline-derived CDR1 and CDR2 are SEHNR and FQNEAQ (reference sequence). The CDR3 bases are TGTGCCAGCAGCTTAACAGGGAGCAATCAGCCCCAGCATTTT. This codes for CASSLTGSNQPQHF.

The chain has TRBV6-1 and TRBJ2-7; D may correspond to TRBD1 or TRBD2 (5 bases each). V was cut by 1 base and J by 7 bases, with 14 bases left in between. This CDR3 region has 14 residues. Germline assignment: CDR1 MNHNS and CDR2 SASEGT. The CDR3 spells CASSEGRGASEQYF. CDR3 nucleotide sequence: TGTGCCAGCAGTGAAGGCAGAGGGGCGAGTGAGCAGTACTTC.

This clone was seen just once. The chain carries TRBV14 and TRBJ1-1; possibly TRBD1 for D (5 bases). Trimming took 0 bases from V and 3 from J, leaving 17 bases between them. Germline loops: CDR1 SGHDN, CDR2 FVKESK. The CDR3 sequence is 17 residues long. The CDR3 loop reads CASSQDQEFAGYTEAFF. The CDR3 coding sequence is TGTGCCAGCAGCCAAGATCAGGAGTTCGCAGGGTACACTGAAGCTTTCTTT.

CDR3 nucleotides: TGCGCCAGCAGCCCTGACAAGACTGGAAACACCATATATTTT. It encodes CASSPDKTGNTIYF. This chain joins TRBV5-1 and TRBJ1-3, with D unclear. Trimming stripped 4 bases from V and 2 bases from J, with 10 bases between. Germline V CDR1 and CDR2: SGHRS, YFSETQ. The CDR3 runs to 14 residues.

This chain connects TRBV27 to TRBJ2-1; 10 positions match TRBD2. Germline V lookup: CDR1 MNHEY, CDR2 SMNVEV (reference sequence). This CDR3 spans 14 amino acids. V was clipped by 5 bases and J by 7 bases; unmatched bases: 5. CDR3 residues: CASSQRGGQNEQFF. In nucleotides, the CDR3 is TGTGCCAGCAGTCAGCGGGGGGGCCAAAATGAGCAGTTCTTC.

The chain recombines TRBV5-8 with TRBJ1-3; no definite D call. V was clipped by 2 bases and J by 0 bases, with 12 bases between them. Per germline, CDR1 SGHTS and CDR2 YDEGEE. The CDR3 is 16 residues long. The CDR3 nucleotides read TGTGCCAGCAGCTTCTCGGGCGCGAGCTCTGGAAACACCATATATTTT. Amino acid sequence: CASSFSGASSGNTIYF.

The CDR3 region has the DNA TGTGCCAGCAGTTTAATTAGCGGGAGAGGGAGTTTCTTC. Protein sequence: CASSLISGRGSFF. The chain couples TRBV27 to TRBJ2-1, with 9 bases aligning to TRBD2. The CDR3 is 13 amino acids. The V and J ends lost 2 bases and 16 bases, in that order; junction bases with no gene match: 9. Per the germline V gene, CDR1 is MNHEY and CDR2 is SMNVEV (reference sequence).

The CDR3 nucleotides are TGTGCCAGCAGCGGATCAAGTACAGGGTTAGGTGGTGAATCCTACGAGCAGTACTTC. Its translation: CASSGSSTGLGGESYEQYF. The J gene is TRBJ2-7, the V gene TRBV9, with a possible D match to TRBD1 (6 bases). The CDR3 has 19 amino acids. Trimming took off 3 bases at V and 1 base at J, with 26 bases between the two ends. Looked up from germline, CDR1 is SGDLS and CDR2 is YYNGEE.